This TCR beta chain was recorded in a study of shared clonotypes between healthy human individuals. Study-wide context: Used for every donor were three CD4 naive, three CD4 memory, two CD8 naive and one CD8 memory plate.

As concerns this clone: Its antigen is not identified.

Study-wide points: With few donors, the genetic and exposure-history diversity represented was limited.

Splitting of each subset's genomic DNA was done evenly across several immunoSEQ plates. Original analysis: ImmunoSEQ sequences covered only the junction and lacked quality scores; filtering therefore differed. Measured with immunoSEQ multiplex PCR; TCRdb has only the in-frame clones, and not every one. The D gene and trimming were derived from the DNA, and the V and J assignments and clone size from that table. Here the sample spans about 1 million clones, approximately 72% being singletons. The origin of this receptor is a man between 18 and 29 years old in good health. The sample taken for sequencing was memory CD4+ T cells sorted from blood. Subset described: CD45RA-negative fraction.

The DNA for the CDR3 is TGTGCCAGCAGTGACCCTGACAGGGTGACTACCAGCGAGCAGTACTTC. Amino acids: CASSDPDRVTTSEQYF. V usage is TRBV6-1 and J usage is TRBJ2-7; 7 nucleotides agree with TRBD1. The germline gives CDR1 MNHNS, CDR2 SASEGT. Losses at the gene ends were 3 bases for V and 6 bases for J; bases not matched to a gene: 14. This CDR3 contains 16 residues.